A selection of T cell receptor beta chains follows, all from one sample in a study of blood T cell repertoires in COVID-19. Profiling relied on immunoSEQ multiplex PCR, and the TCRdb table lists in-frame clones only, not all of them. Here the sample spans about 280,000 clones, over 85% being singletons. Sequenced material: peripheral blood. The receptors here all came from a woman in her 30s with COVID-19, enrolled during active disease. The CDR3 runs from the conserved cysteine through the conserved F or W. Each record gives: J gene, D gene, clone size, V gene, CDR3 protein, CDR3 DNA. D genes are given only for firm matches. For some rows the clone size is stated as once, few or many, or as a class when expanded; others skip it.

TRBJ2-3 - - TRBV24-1 CATSGSGDTQYF TGTGCCACCAGTGGGAGCGGAGATACGCAGTATTTT
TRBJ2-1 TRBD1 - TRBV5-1 CASSFEGAISNEQFF TGCGCCAGCAGCTTCGAGGGGGCGATCTCCAATGAGCAGTTCTTC
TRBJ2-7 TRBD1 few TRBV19 CASSGQGAREQYF TGTGCCAGTAGCGGACAGGGTGCGCGGGAGCAGTACTTC
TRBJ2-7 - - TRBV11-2 CASSSAYTDYEQYF TGTGCCAGCAGCTCCGCGTATACCGACTACGAGCAGTACTTC
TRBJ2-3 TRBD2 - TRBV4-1 CASSQRLAGLTDTQYF TGCGCCAGCAGCCAGCGACTAGCGGGCCTCACAGATACGCAGTATTTT
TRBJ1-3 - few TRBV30 CAWGVGFGNTIYF TGTGCCTGGGGGGTTGGCTTCGGAAACACCATATATTTT
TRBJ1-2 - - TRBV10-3 CAIEGGVGGYTF TGTGCCATCGAAGGCGGGGTAGGGGGCTACACCTTC
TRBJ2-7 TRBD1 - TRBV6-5 CASSYGSGGSYEQYF TGTGCCAGCAGTTACGGATCAGGGGGTTCCTACGAGCAGTACTTC
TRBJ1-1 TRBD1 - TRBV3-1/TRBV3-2 CASADRGLGEAFF TGTGCCAGCGCAGACAGGGGGCTGGGTGAAGCTTTCTTT
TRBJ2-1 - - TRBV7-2 CASSLGRGAGEQFF TGTGCCAGCAGCCTAGGGCGAGGAGCGGGCGAGCAGTTCTTC
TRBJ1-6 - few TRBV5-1 CASSFTNRAYNSPLHF TGCGCCAGCAGCTTCACGAACAGGGCTTACAATTCACCCCTCCACTTT
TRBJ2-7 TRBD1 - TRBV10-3 CATYDRGLLHEQYF TGTGCCACCTATGACAGGGGCCTCCTCCACGAGCAGTACTTC
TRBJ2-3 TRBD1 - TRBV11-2 CASSLVSGTGATDTQYF TGTGCCAGCAGCTTAGTGAGCGGGACAGGGGCCACAGATACGCAGTATTTT
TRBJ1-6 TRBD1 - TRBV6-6 CASSYTATGGDSPLHF TGTGCCAGCAGTTACACCGCGACAGGGGGAGATTCACCCCTCCACTTT
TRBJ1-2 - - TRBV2 CASSFDRYYGYTF TGTGCCAGCAGCTTCGACAGGTATTATGGCTACACCTTC
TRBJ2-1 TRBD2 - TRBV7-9 CASSSLAGGPWNEQFF TGTGCCAGCAGCTCCTTAGCGGGGGGGCCGTGGAATGAGCAGTTCTTC
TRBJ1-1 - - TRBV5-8 CASSLSGFMNTEAFF TGTGCCAGCAGCTTGTCGGGATTTATGAACACTGAAGCTTTCTTT
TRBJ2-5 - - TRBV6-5 CASSYSRGETQYF TGTGCCAGCAGTTACAGCCGAGGAGAGACCCAGTACTTC
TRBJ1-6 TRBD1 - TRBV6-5 CASSNPGTGNSPLHF TGTGCCAGCAGCAACCCCGGGACAGGGAATTCACCCCTCCACTTT
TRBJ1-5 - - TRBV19 CASSSGSWGGQPQHF TGTGCCAGTAGTTCCGGATCTTGGGGAGGACAGCCCCAGCATTTT
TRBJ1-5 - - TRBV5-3 CARSLPGETNQPQHF TGTGCCAGAAGCTTGCCGGGGGAGACCAATCAGCCCCAGCATTTT
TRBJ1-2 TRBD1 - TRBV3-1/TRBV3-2 CASSQVQGDYGYTF TGTGCCAGCAGCCAAGTGCAGGGGGACTATGGCTACACCTTC
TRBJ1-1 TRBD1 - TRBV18 CASSSGTVDEAFF TGTGCCAGCTCATCCGGGACAGTTGATGAAGCTTTCTTT
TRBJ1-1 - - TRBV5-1 CASSPSARDWSEAFF TGCGCCAGCAGCCCATCTGCCCGGGACTGGAGTGAAGCTTTCTTT
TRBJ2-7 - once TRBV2 CASSEGGYEQYF TGTGCCAGCAGTGAGGGGGGATACGAGCAGTACTTC
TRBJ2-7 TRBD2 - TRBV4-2 CASSQDILAGSYEQYF TGTGCCAGCAGCCAAGATATCCTAGCGGGCTCCTACGAGCAGTACTTC
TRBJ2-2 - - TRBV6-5 CASSYSRGQTGELFF TGTGCCAGCAGTTACTCGCGGGGACAGACCGGGGAGCTGTTTTTT
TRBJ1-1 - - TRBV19 CASASAWAGWDNTEAFF TGTGCCAGTGCGTCGGCTTGGGCAGGGTGGGATAACACTGAAGCTTTCTTT
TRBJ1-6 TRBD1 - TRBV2 CASSTGQDNSPLHF TGTGCCAGCAGTACAGGACAGGATAATTCACCCCTCCACTTT
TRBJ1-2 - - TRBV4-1 CASSQVGDEGGYGYTF TGCGCCAGCAGCCAAGTGGGAGACGAGGGTGGCTATGGCTACACCTTC